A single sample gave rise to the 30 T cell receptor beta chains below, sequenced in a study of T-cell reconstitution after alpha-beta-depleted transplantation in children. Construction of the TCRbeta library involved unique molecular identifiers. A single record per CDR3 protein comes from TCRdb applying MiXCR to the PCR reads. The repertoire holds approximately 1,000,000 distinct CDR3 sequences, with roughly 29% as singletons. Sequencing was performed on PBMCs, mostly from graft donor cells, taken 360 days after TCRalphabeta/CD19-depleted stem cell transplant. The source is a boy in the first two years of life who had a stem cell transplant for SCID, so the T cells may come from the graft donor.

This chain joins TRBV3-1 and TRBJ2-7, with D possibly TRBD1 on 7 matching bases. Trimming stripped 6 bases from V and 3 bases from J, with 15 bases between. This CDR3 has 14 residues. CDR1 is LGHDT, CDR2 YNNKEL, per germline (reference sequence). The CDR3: CASRSTGRFYEQYF. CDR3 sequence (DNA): TGTGCCAGCAGGTCGACAGGGAGGTTCTACGAGCAGTACTTC.

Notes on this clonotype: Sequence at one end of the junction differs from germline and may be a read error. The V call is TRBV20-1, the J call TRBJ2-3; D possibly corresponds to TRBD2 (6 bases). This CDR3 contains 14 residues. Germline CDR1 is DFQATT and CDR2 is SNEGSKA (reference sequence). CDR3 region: CSTRDFHSTDTQYF. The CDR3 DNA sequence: TGCAGTACTAGGGACTTCCATAGCACAGATACGCAGTATTTT.

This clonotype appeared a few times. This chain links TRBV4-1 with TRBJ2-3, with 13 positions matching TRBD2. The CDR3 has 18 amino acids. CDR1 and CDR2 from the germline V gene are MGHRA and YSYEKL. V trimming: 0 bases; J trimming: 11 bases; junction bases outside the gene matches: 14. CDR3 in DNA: TGCGCCAGCAGCCAAGATGGTACTAGCGGGGGGGCTTCGGGGGAGCAGTATTTT. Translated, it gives CASSQDGTSGGASGEQYF.

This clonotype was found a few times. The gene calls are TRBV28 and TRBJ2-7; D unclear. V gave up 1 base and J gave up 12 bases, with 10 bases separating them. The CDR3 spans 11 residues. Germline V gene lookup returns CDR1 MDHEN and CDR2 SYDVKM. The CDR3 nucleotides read TGTGCCAGCAGTTTATTGCGAGATTCGTACTTC. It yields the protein CASSLLRDSYF. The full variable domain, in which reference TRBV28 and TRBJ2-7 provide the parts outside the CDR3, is DVKVTQSSRYLVKRTGEKVFLECVQDMDHENMFWYRQDPGLGLRLIYFSYDVKMKEKGDIPEGYSVSREKKERFSLILESASTNQTSMYLCASSLLRDSYFGPGTRLTVT.

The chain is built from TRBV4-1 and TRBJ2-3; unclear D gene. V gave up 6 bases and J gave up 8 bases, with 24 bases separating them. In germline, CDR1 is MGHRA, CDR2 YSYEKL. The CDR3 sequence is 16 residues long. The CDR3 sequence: CASSPRPRGHQATQYF. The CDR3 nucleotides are TGCGCCAGCAGTCCTCGACCGAGAGGTCATCAGGCTACGCAGTATTTT.

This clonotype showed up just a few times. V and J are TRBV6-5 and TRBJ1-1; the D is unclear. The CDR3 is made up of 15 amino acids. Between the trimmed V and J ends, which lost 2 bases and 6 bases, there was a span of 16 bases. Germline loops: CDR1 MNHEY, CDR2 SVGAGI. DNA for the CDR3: TGTGCCAGCAGTTACCGCCAAATGGGGAAGGCTGAAGCTTTCTTT. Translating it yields CASSYRQMGKAEAFF.

CDR3 nucleotides: TGTGCCAGCAGTTTGCGGGGAAAGGTCGATAATTCACCCCTCCACTTT. Protein: CASSLRGKVDNSPLHF. V and J are TRBV12-3 or TRBV12-4 and TRBJ1-6; D not resolved. Trimming stripped 3 bases from V and 5 bases from J, with 14 bases between. This CDR3 has 16 amino acids.

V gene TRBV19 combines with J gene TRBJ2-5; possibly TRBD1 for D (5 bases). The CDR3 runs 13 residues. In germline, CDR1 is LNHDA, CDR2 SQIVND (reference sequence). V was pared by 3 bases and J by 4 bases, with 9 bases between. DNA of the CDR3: TGTGCCAGTAGTATCCTTAGGGGAGAGACCCAGTACTTC. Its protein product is CASSILRGETQYF.

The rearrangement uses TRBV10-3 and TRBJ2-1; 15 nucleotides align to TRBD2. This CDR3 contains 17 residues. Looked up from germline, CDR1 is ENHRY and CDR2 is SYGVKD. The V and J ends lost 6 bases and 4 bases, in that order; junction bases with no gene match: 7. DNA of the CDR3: TGTGCCATCAGCAGACCCGGACTAGCGGGGGGGTACAATGAGCAGTTCTTC. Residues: CAISRPGLAGGYNEQFF.

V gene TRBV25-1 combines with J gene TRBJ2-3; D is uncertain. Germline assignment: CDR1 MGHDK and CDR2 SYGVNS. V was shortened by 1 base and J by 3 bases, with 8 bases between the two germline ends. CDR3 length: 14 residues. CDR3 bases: TGTGCCAGCAGTGAATCGGCCACAACAGATACGCAGTATTTT. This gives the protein CASSESATTDTQYF.

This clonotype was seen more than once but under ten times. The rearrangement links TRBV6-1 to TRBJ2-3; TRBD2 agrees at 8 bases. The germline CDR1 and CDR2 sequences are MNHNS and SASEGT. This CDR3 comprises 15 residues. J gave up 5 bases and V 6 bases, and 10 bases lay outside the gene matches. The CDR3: CASSSPGGPRDTQYF. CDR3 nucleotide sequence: TGTGCCAGCAGCTCTCCGGGGGGGCCGAGAGATACGCAGTATTTT.

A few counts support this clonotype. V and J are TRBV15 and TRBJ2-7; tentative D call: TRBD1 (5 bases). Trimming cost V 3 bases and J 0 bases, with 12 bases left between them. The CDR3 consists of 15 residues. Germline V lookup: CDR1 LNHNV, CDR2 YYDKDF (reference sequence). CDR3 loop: CATSRGSGASYEQYF. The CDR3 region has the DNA TGTGCCACCAGCAGGGGTTCTGGGGCCTCCTACGAGCAGTACTTC.

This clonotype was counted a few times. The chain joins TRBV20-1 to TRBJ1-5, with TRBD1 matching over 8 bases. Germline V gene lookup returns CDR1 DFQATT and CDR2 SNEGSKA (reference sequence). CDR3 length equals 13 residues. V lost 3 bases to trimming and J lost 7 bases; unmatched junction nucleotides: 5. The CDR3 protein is CSARRDRGQPQHF. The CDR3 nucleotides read TGCAGTGCTAGGAGAGACAGGGGACAGCCCCAGCATTTT.

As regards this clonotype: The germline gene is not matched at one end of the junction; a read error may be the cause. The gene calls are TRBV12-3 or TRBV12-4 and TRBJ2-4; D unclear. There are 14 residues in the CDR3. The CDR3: CASSLQPTKNIEYF. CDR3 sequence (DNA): TGTGCCAGCAGCCTTCAACCGACCAAAAACATTGAGTACTTC.

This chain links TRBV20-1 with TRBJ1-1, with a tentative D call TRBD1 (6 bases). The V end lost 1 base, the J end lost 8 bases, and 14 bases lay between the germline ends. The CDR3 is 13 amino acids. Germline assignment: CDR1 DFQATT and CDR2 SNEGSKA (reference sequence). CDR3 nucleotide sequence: TGCAGTGCTAGAGGCCTTACAGGGTTCGAAGCTTTCTTT. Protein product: CSARGLTGFEAFF.

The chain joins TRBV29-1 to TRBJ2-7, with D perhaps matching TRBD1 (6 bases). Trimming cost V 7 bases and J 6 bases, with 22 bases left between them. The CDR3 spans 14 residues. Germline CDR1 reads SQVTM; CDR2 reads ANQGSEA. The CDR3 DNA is TGCAGCGCTCTTCGCGGAACAGGGACGGCCGAGCAGTACTTC. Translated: CSALRGTGTAEQYF.

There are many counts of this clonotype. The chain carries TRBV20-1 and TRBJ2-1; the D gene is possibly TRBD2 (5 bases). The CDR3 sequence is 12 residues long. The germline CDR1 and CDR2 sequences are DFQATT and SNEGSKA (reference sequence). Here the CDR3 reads CRSGWGVHEQFF. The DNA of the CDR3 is TGCAGGTCGGGATGGGGAGTCCATGAGCAGTTCTTC.

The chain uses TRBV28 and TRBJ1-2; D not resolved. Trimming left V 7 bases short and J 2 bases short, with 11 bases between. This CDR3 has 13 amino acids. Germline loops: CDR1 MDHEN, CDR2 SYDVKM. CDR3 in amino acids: CASKAPANYGYTF. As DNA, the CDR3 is TGTGCCAGCAAGGCACCAGCAAACTATGGCTACACCTTC.

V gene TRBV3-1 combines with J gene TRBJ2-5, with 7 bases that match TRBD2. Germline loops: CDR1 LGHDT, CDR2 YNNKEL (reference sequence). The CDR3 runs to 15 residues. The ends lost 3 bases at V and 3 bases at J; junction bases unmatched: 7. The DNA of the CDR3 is TGTGCCAGCAGCCATAGACGCGGGGGAAAAGAGACCCAGTACTTC. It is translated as CASSHRRGGKETQYF.

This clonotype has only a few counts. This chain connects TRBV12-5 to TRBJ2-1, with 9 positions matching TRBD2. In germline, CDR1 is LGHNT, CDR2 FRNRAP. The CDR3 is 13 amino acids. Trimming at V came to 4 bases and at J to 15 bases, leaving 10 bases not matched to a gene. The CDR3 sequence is CASGSYSGGEAFF. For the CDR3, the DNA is TGTGCTAGTGGTTCATATAGCGGGGGAGAAGCGTTCTTC.

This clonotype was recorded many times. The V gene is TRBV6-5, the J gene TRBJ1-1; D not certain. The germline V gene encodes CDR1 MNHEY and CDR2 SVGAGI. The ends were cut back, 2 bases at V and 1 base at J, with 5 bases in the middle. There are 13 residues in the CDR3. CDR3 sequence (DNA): TGTGCCAGCAGTTACGGCCGGAACACTGAAGCTTTCTTT. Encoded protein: CASSYGRNTEAFF.

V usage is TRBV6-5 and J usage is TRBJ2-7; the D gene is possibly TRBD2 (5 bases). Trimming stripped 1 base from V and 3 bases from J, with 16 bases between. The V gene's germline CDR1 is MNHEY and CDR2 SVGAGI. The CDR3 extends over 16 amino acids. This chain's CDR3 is CASSYYPGLEGYEQYF. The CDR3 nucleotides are TGTGCCAGCAGTTACTATCCTGGGCTAGAGGGCTACGAGCAGTACTTC.

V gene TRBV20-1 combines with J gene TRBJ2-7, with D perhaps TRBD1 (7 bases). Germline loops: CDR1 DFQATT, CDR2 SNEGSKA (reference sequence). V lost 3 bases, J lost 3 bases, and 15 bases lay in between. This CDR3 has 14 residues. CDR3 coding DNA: TGCAGTGCTAGGCCAGGGGGGCAAATCTACGAGCAGTACTTC. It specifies CSARPGGQIYEQYF.

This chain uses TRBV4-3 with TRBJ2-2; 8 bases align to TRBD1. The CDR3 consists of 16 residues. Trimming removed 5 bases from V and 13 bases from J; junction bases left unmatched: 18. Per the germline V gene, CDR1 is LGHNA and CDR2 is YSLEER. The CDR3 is CASSTVGQGALRGLFF. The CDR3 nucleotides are TGCGCCAGCAGCACCGTGGGGCAGGGGGCATTGAGGGGGCTGTTTTTT.

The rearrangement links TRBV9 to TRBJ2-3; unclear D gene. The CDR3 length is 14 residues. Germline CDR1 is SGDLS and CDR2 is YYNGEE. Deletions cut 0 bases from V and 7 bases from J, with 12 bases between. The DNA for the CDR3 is TGTGCCAGCAGCGTAGGGCCATACCAACATACGCAGTATTTT. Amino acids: CASSVGPYQHTQYF.

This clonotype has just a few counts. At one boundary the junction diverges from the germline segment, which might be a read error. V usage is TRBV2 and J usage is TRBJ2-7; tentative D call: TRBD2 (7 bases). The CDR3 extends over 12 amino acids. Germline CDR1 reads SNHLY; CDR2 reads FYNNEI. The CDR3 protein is CASSDAQGRDVF. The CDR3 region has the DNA TGTGCCAGCAGTGACGCCCAGGGGAGGGACGTGTTC.

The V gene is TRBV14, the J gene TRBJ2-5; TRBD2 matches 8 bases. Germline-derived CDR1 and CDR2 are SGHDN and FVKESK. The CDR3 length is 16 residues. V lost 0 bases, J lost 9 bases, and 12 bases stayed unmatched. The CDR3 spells CASSQDRKRGLRAQYF. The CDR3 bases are TGTGCCAGCAGCCAAGATCGGAAGCGGGGGTTGAGGGCCCAGTACTTC. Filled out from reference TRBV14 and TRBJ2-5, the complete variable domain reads EAGVTQFPSHSVIEKGQTVTLRCDPISGHDNLYWYRRVMGKEIKFLLHFVKESKQDESGMPNNRFLAERTGGTYSTLKVQPAELEDSGVYFCASSQDRKRGLRAQYFGPGTRLLVL.

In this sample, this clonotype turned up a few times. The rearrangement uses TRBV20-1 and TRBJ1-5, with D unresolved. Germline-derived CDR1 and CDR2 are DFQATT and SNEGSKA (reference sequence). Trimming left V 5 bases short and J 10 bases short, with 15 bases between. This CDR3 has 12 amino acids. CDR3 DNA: TGCAGTGCTCGGACTCAAAGCGGCCCCCAGCATTTT. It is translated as CSARTQSGPQHF.

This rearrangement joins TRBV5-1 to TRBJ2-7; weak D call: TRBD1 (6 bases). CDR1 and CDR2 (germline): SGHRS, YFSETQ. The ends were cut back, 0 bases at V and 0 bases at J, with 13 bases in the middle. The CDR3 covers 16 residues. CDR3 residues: CASSLVPLTGSYEQYF. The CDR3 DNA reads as TGCGCCAGCAGCTTGGTCCCTCTGACAGGCTCCTACGAGCAGTACTTC. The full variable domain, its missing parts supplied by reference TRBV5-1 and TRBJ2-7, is KAGVTQTPRYLIKTRGQQVTLSCSPISGHRSVSWYQQTPGQGLQFLFEYFSETQRNKGNFPGRFSGRQFSNSRSEMNVSTLELGDSALYLCASSLVPLTGSYEQYFGPGTRLTVT.

Written as DNA, the CDR3 is TGTGCCAGCAGCTTGGCCCGGACAGGGAGAACTAATGAAAAACTGTTTTTT. As protein: CASSLARTGRTNEKLFF. The V and J genes are TRBV5-5 and TRBJ1-4; 8 nucleotides align to TRBD1. The length of the CDR3 is 17 residues. Unmatched junction bases numbered 5, after V lost 0 bases and J lost 1 base. The germline gives CDR1 SGHKS, CDR2 YYEKEE (reference sequence).